This T cell receptor (beta chain) was sequenced for a study of T cells in localized non-small cell lung cancer. Regarding this clone: What it binds is not known.

Study-level findings and limits: A denser population of T cells in blood accompanied longer overall survival. A median of about 58 of the top 100 tumor clones appeared in adjacent lung, which was paired and uninvolved. Heterogeneity is still possible, as just one tumor region was sequenced. Uninvolved adjacent lung showed the highest T cell clonality, exceeding tumor.

Germline V gene sequence: CDR1 SGHNT, CDR2 YENEEA. V gave up 4 bases and J gave up 12 bases, with 19 bases separating them. The CDR3 contains 14 residues. The protocol was immunoSEQ multiplex PCR, while the TCRdb copy is restricted to in-frame clones and leaves out a portion. The sample includes about 3,500 clones, around 21% of them seen just once. The sequence was collected from a female donor over 55 with stage II lung adenocarcinoma. Here the sequenced sample was lung tumor tissue, taken before any cancer treatment. The chain has TRBV11-3 and TRBJ2-1, with D perhaps being TRBD1 or TRBD2 (5 bases each). The CDR3 DNA is TGTGCCAGCAGCTACTTCGGGGCCCTTAGGGGGCAGTTCTTC. This codes for CASSYFGALRGQFF.